This TCR beta chain was obtained from a study of shared clonotypes between healthy human individuals. Clones were read by immunoSEQ multiplex PCR, and TCRdb kept only the in-frame ones, dropping some. The sample lists about 2.3 million clones, 80% to 95% occurring once. The study separated CD4+ cells into CD45RA+ naive and CD45RA-negative memory subsets. After removal of 1 base from V and 4 bases from J, the junction contained 6 bases not matched to a gene. This CDR3 is 15 amino acids long. CDR1 and CDR2 from the germline V gene are LNHNV and YYDKDF (reference sequence). V is TRBV15 and J is TRBJ2-5, with 7 bases matching TRBD1. Sequencing input: naive CD4+ T cells from PBMCs. The subset denotes: CD45RA+ positively selected. The TCR comes from a man younger than 35 in good health. Some clones in this sample may be carry-over from other donors' samples. The CDR3 nucleotides are TGTGCCACCAGCAGAGGGCGACAGGGTCGAGAGACCCAGTACTTC. Translating it yields CATSRGRQGRETQYF.